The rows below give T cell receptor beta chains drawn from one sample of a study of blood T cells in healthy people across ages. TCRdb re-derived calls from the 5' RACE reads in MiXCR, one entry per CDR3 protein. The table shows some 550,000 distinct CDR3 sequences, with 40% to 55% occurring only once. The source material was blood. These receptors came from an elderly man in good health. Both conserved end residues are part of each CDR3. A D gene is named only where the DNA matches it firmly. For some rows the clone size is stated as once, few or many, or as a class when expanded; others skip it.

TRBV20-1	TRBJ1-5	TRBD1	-	TGCAGTGCTAGAATGGGACAGTACAATCAGCCCCAGCATTTT	CSARMGQYNQPQHF
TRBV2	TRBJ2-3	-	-	TGTGCCAGCAGTGAAGCGCTTCGCAAGACAGATACGCAGTATTTT	CASSEALRKTDTQYF
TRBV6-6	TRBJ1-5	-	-	TGTGCCAGCATGGCAAGAGAAGTCCAGCCCCAGCATTTT	CASMAREVQPQHF
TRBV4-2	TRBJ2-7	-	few	TGTGCCAGCAGCCAAGGCGGTTTGGGAACCTACGAGCAGTACTTC	CASSQGGLGTYEQYF
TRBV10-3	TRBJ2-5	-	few	TGTGCCACCCAGGGACACCACCAAGAGACCCAGTACTTC	CATQGHHQETQYF
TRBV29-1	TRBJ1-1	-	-	TGCAGCGTTGATAACAGGGAGACTGAAGCTTTCTTT	CSVDNRETEAFF
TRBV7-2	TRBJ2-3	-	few	TGTGCCAGCAGCTTAGATTCGGCTAGTTATACGCAGTATTTT	CASSLDSASYTQYF
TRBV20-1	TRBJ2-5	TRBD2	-	TGCAGTGCTGAAACACCGGGACTAGCGGGACGGCAGTACTTC	CSAETPGLAGRQYF
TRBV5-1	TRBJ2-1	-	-	TGCGCCAGCAGCTCGGATGCAGGGGGGTCTCACAATGAGCAGTTCTTC	CASSSDAGGSHNEQFF
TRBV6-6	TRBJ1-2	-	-	TGTGCCAGCTCGGGGCGTGACTATGGCCACACCTTC	CASSGRDYGHTF
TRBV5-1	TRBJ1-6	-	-	TGCGCCAGCAGCTTGAGCAGGGATAATTCACCCCTCCACTTT	CASSLSRDNSPLHF
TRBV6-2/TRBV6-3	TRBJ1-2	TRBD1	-	TGTGCCAGCAGATCACAGGGGTATGGCTACACCTTC	CASRSQGYGYTF
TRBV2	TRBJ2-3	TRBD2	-	TGTGCCAGCAGGGAGGGGACTAGCGGGGGATTCGCCCGCGGTACGCAGTATTTT	CASREGTSGGFARGTQYF
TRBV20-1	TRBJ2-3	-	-	TGCAGTGCTCCGACCAACGAGTGGGCCACGGATACGCAGTATTTT	CSAPTNEWATDTQYF
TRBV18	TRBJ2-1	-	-	TGTGCCAGCTCACCGTTTGCGACAGGGAGGTCCAATGAGCAGTTCTTC	CASSPFATGRSNEQFF
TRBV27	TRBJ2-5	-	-	TGTGCCAGCAGCCGAGGTGGATGGGAGACCCAGTACTTC	CASSRGGWETQYF
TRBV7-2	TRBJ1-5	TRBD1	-	TGTGCCAGCAGCTTAGAGGGACAGGGTAACTATCAGCCCCAGCATTTT	CASSLEGQGNYQPQHF
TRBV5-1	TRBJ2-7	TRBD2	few	TGCGCCAGCAGCTTGGAGGGAGGGCCCCACGAGCAGTACTTC	CASSLEGGPHEQYF
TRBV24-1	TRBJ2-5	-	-	TGTGCCACCAGTGATTTGTGGGAGACCCAGTACTTC	CATSDLWETQYF
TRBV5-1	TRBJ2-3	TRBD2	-	TGCGCCAGCAGCTCCGGACTAGCGGGGATTGATACGCAGTATTTT	CASSSGLAGIDTQYF
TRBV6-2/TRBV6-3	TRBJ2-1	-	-	TGTGCCAGCGGCTACGGAAATGAGCAGTTCTTC	CASGYGNEQFF
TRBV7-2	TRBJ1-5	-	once	TGTGCCAGCAGCCCTCGGCAGTTTCAGCCCCAGCATTTT	CASSPRQFQPQHF
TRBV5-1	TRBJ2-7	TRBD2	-	TGCGCCAGCAGCTCTCTAGCGGGGGGGCAGAACGAGCAGTACTTC	CASSSLAGGQNEQYF
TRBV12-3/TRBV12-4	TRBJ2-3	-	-	TGTGCCAGCAGTACGACAGACACAGATACGCAGTATTTT	CASSTTDTDTQYF
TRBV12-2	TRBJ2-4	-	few	TGTGCCAAGTCCCCCCAGGGGACTAAACGGGAGTACTTC	CAKSPQGTKREYF
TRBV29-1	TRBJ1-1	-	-	TGCAGCGTTTTAGCGAGGAGGGTGAACACTGAAGCTTTCTTT	CSVLARRVNTEAFF
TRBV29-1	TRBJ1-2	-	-	TGCAGCGTTGGTTTTTCGAGCTTTTATGGCTACACCTTC	CSVGFSSFYGYTF
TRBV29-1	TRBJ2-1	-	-	TGCAACCTGGACATTTCTTACCTACCTGGTGAGCAGTTCTTC	CNLDISYLPGEQFF
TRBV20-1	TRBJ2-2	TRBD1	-	TGCAGTGCTAGAGATGGGGGACAGGGAAACACCGGGGAGCTGTTTTTT	CSARDGGQGNTGELFF
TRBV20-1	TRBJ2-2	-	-	TGCAGTGCTAGATTTCTTGGCGGGGAGCTGTTTTTT	CSARFLGGELFF
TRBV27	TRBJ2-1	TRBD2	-	TGTGCCAGCAGTGTAGTACTAGCGGACAATGAGCAGTTCTTC	CASSVVLADNEQFF
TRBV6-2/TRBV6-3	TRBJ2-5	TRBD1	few	TGTGCCAGCAGTCCTCGGGACAGATCAAGAGAGACCCAGTACTTC	CASSPRDRSRETQYF
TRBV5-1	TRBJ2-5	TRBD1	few	TGCGCCAGCAGACGGGACAGTCTGCCCCAGGAGACCCAGTACTTC	CASRRDSLPQETQYF
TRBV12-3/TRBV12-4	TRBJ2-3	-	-	TGTGCCAGCAGCCGGACCATGGCCGATACGCAGTATTTT	CASSRTMADTQYF
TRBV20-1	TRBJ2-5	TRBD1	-	TGCAGTGCTAGAGTGCCGGGACAGGACCAAGAGACCCAGTACTTC	CSARVPGQDQETQYF
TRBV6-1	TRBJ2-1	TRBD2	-	TGTGCCAGCAGTGAATCCGGACTAGGCGGCAATGAGCAGTTCTTC	CASSESGLGGNEQFF
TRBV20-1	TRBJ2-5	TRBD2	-	TGCAGTGCTCCACCCCTAAGAGCGGGGGGTCAAGAGACCCAGTACTTC	CSAPPLRAGGQETQYF